The rows below give T cell receptor beta chains drawn from one sample of a study of Graves' ophthalmopathy and Graves' hyperthyroidism. TCRdb re-called the multiplex PCR reads through MiXCR, storing one row per CDR3 protein. Of about half a million distinct CDR3 sequences in the sample, about 15% were seen once. Sequenced input: blood. The source is a woman aged 25 to 39 with Graves' ophthalmopathy. CDR3s include the opening cysteine and the closing phenylalanine or tryptophan. Fields, in order: V gene, J gene, CDR3 protein.

TRBV6-1	TRBJ1-1	CASSTRDRVGNEAFF
TRBV20-1	TRBJ1-6	CSARGRSSYNSPLHF
TRBV7-2	TRBJ2-5	CASTLGLAGETQYF
TRBV27	TRBJ2-5	CASSPPLSRGETQYF
TRBV28	TRBJ2-3	CASSLVDLNTDTQYF
TRBV5-1	TRBJ1-5	CASSLGGRGSQPQHF
TRBV20-1	TRBJ1-1	CSARDVGNTEAFF
TRBV2	TRBJ2-5	CASSEQAGGQETQYF
TRBV12-3/TRBV12-4	TRBJ2-5	CASSSGLAGRGTQYF
TRBV27	TRBJ2-7	CASSPLYFHEQYF
TRBV13	TRBJ1-1	CASSPRKVNTEAFF
TRBV20-1	TRBJ2-7	CSANGAGRYEQYF
TRBV7-2	TRBJ1-2	CASSLGTPYGYTF
TRBV4-1	TRBJ2-2	CASSQDRRSGELFF
TRBV12-3/TRBV12-4	TRBJ1-1	CASSLADNPHTEAFF
TRBV5-5	TRBJ2-7	CASSSTGALNYEQYF
TRBV28	TRBJ2-7	CASSSASFSSYEQYF
TRBV30	TRBJ1-3	CAWSVQGDTIYF
TRBV6-1	TRBJ1-5	CASNLSHRVGNQPQHF
TRBV12-3/TRBV12-4	TRBJ1-1	CASRNRLRGTEAFF
TRBV27	TRBJ2-2	CASSFRGGQSNTGELFF
TRBV12-3/TRBV12-4	TRBJ1-1	CASSLTGFAEAFF
TRBV6-4	TRBJ2-1	CASSVLAGDYNEQFF
TRBV28	TRBJ2-2	CASSFRDRGRPGELFF
TRBV5-1	TRBJ2-5	CASSLARGGGETQYF
TRBV12-3/TRBV12-4	TRBJ1-2	CASTKGARGYTF
TRBV2	TRBJ2-7	CASKERHEQYF
TRBV6-1	TRBJ1-1	CASSAHDRGVNTEAFF
TRBV6-5	TRBJ1-5	CASIGRVQGWFQPQHF
TRBV5-6	TRBJ1-1	CASSRQGRSTEAFF
TRBV10-3	TRBJ2-7	CATSGGLASEGYEQYF
TRBV20-1	TRBJ2-7	CSARMGLTYEQYF
TRBV6-1	TRBJ1-1	CASSVVVGSTEAFF
TRBV5-8	TRBJ1-1	CASSPSGRLGNTEAFF
TRBV6-5	TRBJ2-6	CASSYGWESGANVLTF